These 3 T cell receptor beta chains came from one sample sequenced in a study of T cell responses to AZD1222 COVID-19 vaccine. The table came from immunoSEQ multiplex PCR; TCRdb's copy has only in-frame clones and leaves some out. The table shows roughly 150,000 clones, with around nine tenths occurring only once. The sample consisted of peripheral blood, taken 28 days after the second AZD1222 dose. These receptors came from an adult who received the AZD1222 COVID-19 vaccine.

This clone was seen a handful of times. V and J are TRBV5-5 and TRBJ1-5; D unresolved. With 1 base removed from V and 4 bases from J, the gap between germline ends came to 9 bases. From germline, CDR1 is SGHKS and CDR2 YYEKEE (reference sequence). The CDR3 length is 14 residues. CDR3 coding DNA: TGTGCCAGCAGCTTGAGTACAGCTAATCAGCCCCAGCATTTT. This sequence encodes CASSLSTANQPQHF.

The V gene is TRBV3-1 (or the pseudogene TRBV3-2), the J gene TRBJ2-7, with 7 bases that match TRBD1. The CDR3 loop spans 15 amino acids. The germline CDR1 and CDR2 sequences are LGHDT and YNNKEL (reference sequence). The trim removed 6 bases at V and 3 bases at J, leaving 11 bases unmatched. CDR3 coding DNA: TGTGCCAGCAGTTCTACCACAGGGGAAGACTACGAGCAGTACTTC. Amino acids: CASSSTTGEDYEQYF.

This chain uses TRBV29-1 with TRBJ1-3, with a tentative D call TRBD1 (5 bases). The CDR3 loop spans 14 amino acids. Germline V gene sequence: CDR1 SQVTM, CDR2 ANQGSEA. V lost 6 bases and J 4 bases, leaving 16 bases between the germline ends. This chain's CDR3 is CSVLLGGTGNTIYF. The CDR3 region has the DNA TGCAGCGTACTCCTCGGGGGGACCGGAAACACCATATATTTT.